This TCR beta chain was recovered during a study of response to subunit inactivated influenza vaccine. This clonotype has just a few counts. Its antigen is not known. TCRdb analysed the RT-PCR reads with MiXCR anew, one entry per CDR3 protein. The sample carries approximately 520,000 distinct CDR3 sequences, 25% recorded once. Notes on the study in general: Every seasonal influenza vaccination brings in few new T cells, the authors suggested.

The TCR originated in a man aged 45 to 65 who received an inactivated influenza vaccine. The material was CD4+ T cells sorted from PBMCs, obtained 5 days after vaccination.

DNA of the CDR3: TGTGCCACCCGGGCCACGGGCTATGGCTACACCTTC. Translated, it gives CATRATGYGYTF. V is TRBV6-1 and J is TRBJ1-2; D is unresolved. This CDR3 region has 12 residues. Trimming left V 10 bases short and J 4 bases short, with 13 bases between. Germline V gene lookup returns CDR1 MNHNS and CDR2 SASEGT.